Below, one T cell receptor (beta chain) is given with its context. Per the germline V gene, CDR1 is SQVTM and CDR2 is ANQGSEA. The CDR3 runs to 13 residues. Trimming removed 6 bases from V and 1 base from J; junction bases left unmatched: 4. This record comes from a study of shared clonotypes between healthy human individuals. Some clones are missing from TCRdb's copy, which holds only in-frame ones; the method was immunoSEQ multiplex PCR. The data contain some 980,000 clones, 70% to 85% of them seen just once; the ten biggest clones take up approximately 1.5%. J is TRBJ2-3 and V is TRBV29-1; TRBD1 matches 7 bases. This TCR was sampled from a man younger than 30 in good health. Input material: memory CD4+ T cells sorted from blood. Subset: CD45RA-negative fraction. The DNA for the CDR3 is TGCAGCGTGAGGGGGCAGGGCACAGATACGCAGTATTTT. Translating it yields CSVRGQGTDTQYF.